The T cell receptor beta chain under discussion was sequenced for a study of regulatory T cells in long-lasting Graves disease. Study-wide results and limits: With a few thousand shared public clonotypes, persistent patients exceeded new patients, who shared over 850. Persistent Graves' patients showed less TCR diversity than newly diagnosed patients showed. No thyroid tissue was studied; the work used peripheral blood only.

According to the study, TCR beta libraries were built with iRepertoire HTBI primers and CDR3-region Arm-PCR. Each CDR3 protein is one row after TCRdb ran MiXCR on the multiplex PCR reads. The data contain 300,000 to 500,000 distinct CDR3 sequences, roughly 20% of them singletons. A note on this clonotype: Its antigen remains unidentified.

Time point in this sample: persistent/refractory GD, antithyroid drugs over 5 years with positive TRAb. Extracted PBMC RNA gave rise to the TCR library. After removal of 4 bases from V and 3 bases from J, the junction contained 4 bases not matched to a gene. The CDR3 is made up of 15 amino acids. The germline V gene encodes CDR1 SGHDT and CDR2 YYEEEE. The material was peripheral blood mononuclear cells (PBMCs), obtained when the disease was refractory, from a patient treated with antithyroid drugs. The V call is TRBV5-6, the J call TRBJ2-2; 9 positions match TRBD2. The receptor was derived from a female donor with Graves disease. This CDR3 reads CASSPREGDTGELFF. DNA of the CDR3: TGTGCCAGCAGCCCGCGGGAGGGAGACACCGGGGAGCTGTTTTTT.